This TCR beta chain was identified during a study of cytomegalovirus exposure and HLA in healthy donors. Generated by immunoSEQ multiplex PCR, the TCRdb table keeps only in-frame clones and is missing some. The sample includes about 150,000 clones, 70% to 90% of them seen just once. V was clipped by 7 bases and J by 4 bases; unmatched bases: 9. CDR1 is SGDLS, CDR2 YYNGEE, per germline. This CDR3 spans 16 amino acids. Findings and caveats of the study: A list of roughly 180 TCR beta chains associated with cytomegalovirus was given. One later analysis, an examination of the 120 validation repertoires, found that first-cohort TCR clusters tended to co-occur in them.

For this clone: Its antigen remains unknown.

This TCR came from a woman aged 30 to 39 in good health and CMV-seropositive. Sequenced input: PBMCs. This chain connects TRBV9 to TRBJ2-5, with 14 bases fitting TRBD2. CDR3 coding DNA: TGTGCCAGCGGGTCTGGACTAGCGGGGGGCCTAGAGACCCAGTACTTC. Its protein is CASGSGLAGGLETQYF.